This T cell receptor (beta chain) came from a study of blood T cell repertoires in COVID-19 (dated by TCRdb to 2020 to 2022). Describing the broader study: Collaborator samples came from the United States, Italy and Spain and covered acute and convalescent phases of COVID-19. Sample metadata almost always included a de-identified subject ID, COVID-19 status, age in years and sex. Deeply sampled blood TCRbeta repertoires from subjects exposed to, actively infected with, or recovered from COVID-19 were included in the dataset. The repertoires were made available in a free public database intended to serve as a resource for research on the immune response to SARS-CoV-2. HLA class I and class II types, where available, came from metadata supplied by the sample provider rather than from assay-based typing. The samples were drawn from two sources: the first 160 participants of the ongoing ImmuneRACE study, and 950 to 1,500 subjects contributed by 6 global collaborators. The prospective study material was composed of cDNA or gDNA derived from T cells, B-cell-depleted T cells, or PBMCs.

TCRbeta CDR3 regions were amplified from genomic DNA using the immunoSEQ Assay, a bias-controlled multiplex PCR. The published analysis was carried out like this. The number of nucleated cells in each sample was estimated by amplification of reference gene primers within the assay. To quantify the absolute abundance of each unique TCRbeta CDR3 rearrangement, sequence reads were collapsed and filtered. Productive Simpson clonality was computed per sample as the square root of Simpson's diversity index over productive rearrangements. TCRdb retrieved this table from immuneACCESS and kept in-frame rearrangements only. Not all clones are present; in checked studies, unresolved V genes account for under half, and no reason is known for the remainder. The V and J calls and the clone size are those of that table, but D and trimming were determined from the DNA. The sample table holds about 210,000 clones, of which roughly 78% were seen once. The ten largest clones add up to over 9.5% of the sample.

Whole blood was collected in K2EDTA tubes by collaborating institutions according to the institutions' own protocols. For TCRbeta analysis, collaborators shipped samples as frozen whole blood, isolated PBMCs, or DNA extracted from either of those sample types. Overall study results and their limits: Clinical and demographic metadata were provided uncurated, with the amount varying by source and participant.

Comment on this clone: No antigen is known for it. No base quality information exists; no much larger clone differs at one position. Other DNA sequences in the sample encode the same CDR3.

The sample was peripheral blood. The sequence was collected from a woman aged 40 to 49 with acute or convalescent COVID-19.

The CDR3 here reads CASSPPSSYEQYF. The nucleotide sequence is given as TGTGCCAGCTCACCACCTAGCTCCTACGAGCAGTACTTC. The chain joins TRBV18 to TRBJ2-7; no confident D gene assignment can be made. According to the germline V gene, CDR1 reads KGHSH and CDR2 reads LQKENI. Counted from cysteine to phenylalanine, this CDR3 has 13 amino acids. The retained sequence is limited to the CDR3, 39 bases, with the frame set at the first base. Trimming costs V 0 bases and J 0 bases, and their ends lie 3 bases apart.